The sequence of this TCR beta chain was determined in a study of T cell responses to AZD1222 COVID-19 vaccine. The method was immunoSEQ multiplex PCR; TCRdb's version includes in-frame clones alone and lacks a portion of them. The sample comprises 90,000 to 130,000 clones, just under 95% of which are singletons, and 7.8% rests with the top ten. CDR1 is LGHDT and CDR2 is YNNKEL in the germline V gene (reference sequence). The CDR3 extends over 15 amino acids. V gave up 4 bases and J gave up 0 bases, with 10 bases separating them. The chain is built from TRBV3-1 (or the pseudogene TRBV3-2) and TRBJ2-4; D possibly corresponds to TRBD2 (5 bases). The sample here was peripheral blood, taken on day 0 of AZD1222 vaccination. The receptor comes from an adult in good health. The CDR3 here is CASSPAGLAKNIQYF. CDR3 coding DNA: TGTGCCAGCAGCCCGGCGGGTCTAGCCAAAAACATTCAGTACTTC.